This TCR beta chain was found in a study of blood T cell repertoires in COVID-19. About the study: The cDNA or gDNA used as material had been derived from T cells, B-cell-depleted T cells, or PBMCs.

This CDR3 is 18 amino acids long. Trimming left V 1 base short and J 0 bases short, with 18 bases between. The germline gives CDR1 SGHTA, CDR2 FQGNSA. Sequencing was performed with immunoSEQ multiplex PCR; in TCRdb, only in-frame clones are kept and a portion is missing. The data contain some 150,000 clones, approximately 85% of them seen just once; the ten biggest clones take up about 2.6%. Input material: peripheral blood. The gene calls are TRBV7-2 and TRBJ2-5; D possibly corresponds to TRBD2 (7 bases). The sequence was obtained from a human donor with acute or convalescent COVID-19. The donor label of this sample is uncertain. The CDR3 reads CASSLGVGGLQYQETQYF. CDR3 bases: TGTGCCAGCAGCTTAGGCGTCGGGGGGCTCCAGTACCAAGAGACCCAGTACTTC.